This TCR beta chain was sequenced in a study of identifying expanded T cells in peripheral blood. Assay: immunoSEQ multiplex PCR; the TCRdb copy retains only in-frame clones and omits some. The table lists tens of thousands of clones, around 83% of them singletons. V dropped 2 bases and J dropped 2 bases, with 4 bases sitting between them. CDR3 size: 13 residues. Germline loops: CDR1 MGHRA, CDR2 YSYEKL. Healthy donors had no documented immune events, such as infections, while sampled. Study outcomes and limitations: Technical replicates showed about 1.1 changed clones; two weeks around 15; four weeks 19. Roughly two-week clone count variance significantly increased as total template count grew.

A word on this clone: The target antigen is unknown.

The gene calls are TRBV4-1 and TRBJ1-5; D ambiguous. Source material: blood. The sequence derives from a person aged 18-70 years in good health. Here the CDR3 DNA reads TGCGCCAGCAGCCAATTTGGCAATCAGCCCCAGCATTTT. It codes for CASSQFGNQPQHF.